The 22 T cell receptor beta chains below were found in one sample sequenced in a study of neurological immune-mediated disorders. As to time point: technical triplicate 3. TCRdb re-called the 5' RACE reads through MiXCR, storing one row per CDR3 protein. This sample has more than 25,000 distinct CDR3 sequences, with less than 20% found just once. Sequencing was carried out using CD4+ T cells from blood. The origin of the receptors is a female donor with HTLV-1-associated myelopathy (HAM/TSP).

This clonotype was seen many times. This chain joins TRBV5-1 and TRBJ2-3; 9 bases map to TRBD2. The CDR3 has 18 amino acids. The J segment lost 0 bases and the V segment lost 4 bases, leaving 12 bases of the junction unmatched. The germline V gene has CDR1 SGHRS and CDR2 YFSETQ. The CDR3 is CASSLLPPSGVSTDTQYF. CDR3 bases: TGCGCCAGCAGCCTCTTACCGCCTAGCGGGGTGAGCACAGATACGCAGTATTTT.

This clonotype occurred many times. The chain combines TRBV5-1 with TRBJ2-3, with 15 bases that match TRBD2. CDR3 length: 17 amino acids. Germline CDR1 and CDR2: SGHRS and YFSETQ. Losses at the gene ends were 2 bases for V and 5 bases for J; bases not matched to a gene: 6. CDR3 nucleotide sequence: TGCGCCAGCAGCTTAGGACTAGCGGGAGGGCCTGGAGATACGCAGTATTTT. Its translation: CASSLGLAGGPGDTQYF. Looking up the rest from reference TRBV5-1 and TRBJ2-3 gives the full variable domain: KAGVTQTPRYLIKTRGQQVTLSCSPISGHRSVSWYQQTPGQGLQFLFEYFSETQRNKGNFPGRFSGRQFSNSRSEMNVSTLELGDSALYLCASSLGLAGGPGDTQYFGPGTRLTVL.

This clonotype was counted ten times or more. The J gene is TRBJ1-2, the V gene TRBV7-2; D gene ambiguous. V lost 2 bases and J lost 8, with 6 bases in between. The CDR3 is made up of 11 amino acids. Per the germline V gene, CDR1 is SGHTA and CDR2 is FQGNSA. CDR3 sequence (DNA): TGTGCCAGCAGCTTAATTGAGGGCTACACCTTC. Translated, it gives CASSLIEGYTF.

This clonotype was detected ten times or more. The CDR3 region has the DNA TGCGCCAGCAGCCCCGGGGACGGGAACTATGGCTACACCTTC. Its protein is CASSPGDGNYGYTF. The V gene is TRBV5-1, the J gene TRBJ1-2; possibly TRBD1 for D (5 bases). Germline CDR1 reads SGHRS; CDR2 reads YFSETQ. The CDR3 contains 14 residues. Trimming removed 4 bases at V and 2 bases at J, with 12 bases between.

This clonotype was observed at least ten times. The chain is built from TRBV5-1 and TRBJ2-1; a weak D match, TRBD1 (5 bases). Trimming pared 0 bases from V and 0 bases from J, leaving 7 bases between. The V gene's germline CDR1 is SGHRS and CDR2 YFSETQ. The CDR3 has 15 amino acids. The CDR3: CASSLDGASYNEQFF. Written as DNA, the CDR3 is TGCGCCAGCAGCTTGGATGGGGCCTCCTACAATGAGCAGTTCTTC. The variable domain in full, with the rest retrieved from reference TRBV5-1 and TRBJ2-1, is KAGVTQTPRYLIKTRGQQVTLSCSPISGHRSVSWYQQTPGQGLQFLFEYFSETQRNKGNFPGRFSGRQFSNSRSEMNVSTLELGDSALYLCASSLDGASYNEQFFGPGTRLTVL.

At least ten counts were recorded for this clonotype. CDR3 DNA sequence: TGTGCCAGCAGATCCGGGACAGACTACACTGAAGCTTTCTTT. This codes for CASRSGTDYTEAFF. The genes are TRBV28 and TRBJ1-1; 7 bases are a match to TRBD1. The ends lost 6 bases at V and 3 bases at J; junction bases unmatched: 7. Looked up from germline, CDR1 is MDHEN and CDR2 is SYDVKM. This CDR3 is 14 amino acids long. The full variable domain, its missing parts supplied by reference TRBV28 and TRBJ1-1, is DVKVTQSSRYLVKRTGEKVFLECVQDMDHENMFWYRQDPGLGLRLIYFSYDVKMKEKGDIPEGYSVSREKKERFSLILESASTNQTSMYLCASRSGTDYTEAFFGQGTRLTVV.

The chain combines TRBV30 with TRBJ2-2, with D possibly matching TRBD1 (6 bases). The ends were cut back, 2 bases at V and 1 base at J, with 8 bases in the middle. Germline CDR1 and CDR2: GTSNPN and SVGIG (reference sequence). The CDR3 is 14 residues long. DNA for the CDR3: TGTGCCTGGAGTAAGACAGGGAACACCGGGGAGCTGTTTTTT. It encodes CAWSKTGNTGELFF. The whole variable domain, filled in from reference TRBV30 and TRBJ2-2, reads SQTIHQWPATLVQPVGSPLSLECTVEGTSNPNLYWYRQAAGRGLQLLFYSVGIGQISSEVPQNLSASRPQDRQFILSSKKLLLSDSGFYLCAWSKTGNTGELFFGEGSRLTVL.

This clonotype showed up many times. This rearrangement joins TRBV27 to TRBJ2-4, with D perhaps matching TRBD2 (7 bases). The CDR3 covers 14 residues. Between the trimmed V and J ends, which lost 5 bases and 7 bases, there was a span of 15 bases. The germline V gene encodes CDR1 MNHEY and CDR2 SMNVEV (reference sequence). The DNA for the CDR3 is TGTGCCAGCAGTCCTGGGAGGGGGGGTAACATTCAGTACTTC. Protein sequence: CASSPGRGGNIQYF.

This clonotype qualifies as medium-sized. The V call is TRBV10-2, the J call TRBJ2-1; no definite D call. V shed 8 bases and J shed 4 bases, with 9 bases lying between them. This CDR3 has 12 residues. The germline V gene encodes CDR1 WSHSY and CDR2 SAAADI. The chain's CDR3 is CASSNLYNEQFF. DNA for the CDR3: TGCGCCAGCTCCAACTTATACAATGAGCAGTTCTTC.

This clonotype was counted many times. V is TRBV6-1 and J is TRBJ2-5; 7 nucleotides line up with TRBD2. Germline values: CDR1 MNHNS, CDR2 SASEGT. The CDR3 totals 14 residues. The V and J ends lost 8 bases and 1 base, in that order; junction bases with no gene match: 7. The CDR3 bases are TGTGCCAGCTCCCGTGCGGGGGTCCAAGAGACCCAGTACTTC. Its protein is CASSRAGVQETQYF.

This clonotype has a count of ten or more. J is TRBJ1-2 and V is TRBV7-2, with a weak D call TRBD1 (6 bases). Deletions cut 4 bases from V and 3 bases from J, with 18 bases between. Germline V gene sequence: CDR1 SGHTA, CDR2 FQGNSA. The CDR3 spans 16 residues. The CDR3 reads CASSSNRGQSDYGYTF. The CDR3 nucleotides read TGTGCCAGCAGCTCCAACCGGGGACAATCAGACTATGGCTACACCTTC.

Ten or more counts support this clonotype. This sequence joins TRBV20-1 and TRBJ2-7; no reliable D call. Germline-derived CDR1 and CDR2 are DFQATT and SNEGSKA (reference sequence). Trimming pared 6 bases from V and 3 bases from J, leaving 9 bases between. CDR3 length: 11 residues. The CDR3 region has the DNA TGCAGTGCCGGACGACGCTACGAGCAGTACTTC. Protein product: CSAGRRYEQYF.

In this sample, this clonotype turned up many times. This chain uses TRBV6-5 with TRBJ2-1; TRBD1 matches 8 bases. The CDR3 is 14 amino acids. The junction had 5 bases not matched to a gene; V was cut back by 5 bases and J by 5 bases. The germline CDR1 and CDR2 sequences are MNHEY and SVGAGI. CDR3 protein: CASSSNRGNNEQFF. The CDR3 bases are TGTGCCAGCAGTAGCAACAGGGGGAACAATGAGCAGTTCTTC.

The gene calls are TRBV20-1 and TRBJ2-5; tentatively, D is TRBD1 (6 bases). The J call may not be correct, given that the DNA end is closer to TRBJ2-7. This CDR3 comprises 12 residues. CDR1 is DFQATT and CDR2 is SNEGSKA in the germline V gene (reference sequence). The CDR3 nucleotides read TGCAGTGCCGAGCCAACAGGGTACGAGCAGTACTTC. Its translation: CSAEPTGYEQYF.

The table lists this clonotype with many counts. The rearrangement links TRBV6-2 or TRBV6-3 to TRBJ2-1, with 8 bases lining up with TRBD1. Germline V gives CDR1 MNHEY, CDR2 SVGEGT. CDR3 length: 14 amino acids. The V segment lost 6 bases and the J segment 4 bases; nucleotides outside the gene matches: 5. CDR3 residues: CASRKGQGYNEQFF. As DNA, the CDR3 is TGTGCCAGCAGAAAAGGACAGGGATACAATGAGCAGTTCTTC.

The chain joins TRBV6-2 or TRBV6-3 to TRBJ1-2; D not certain. CDR1 is MNHEY and CDR2 is SVGEGT in the germline V gene. The CDR3 length is 9 residues. The V end was cut by 8 bases, the J end by 4 bases, with 2 bases between. CDR3 region: CASGYGYTF. CDR3 bases: TGTGCCAGCGGCTATGGCTACACCTTC.

The table lists this clonotype with a few counts. The rearrangement links TRBV20-1 to TRBJ1-1; D perhaps matches TRBD1 (5 bases). Trimming removed 6 bases at V and 5 bases at J, with 22 bases between. The CDR3 contains 15 residues. Germline assignment: CDR1 DFQATT and CDR2 SNEGSKA (reference sequence). This chain's CDR3 is CSAGRHTQRGTEAFF. The CDR3 coding sequence is TGCAGTGCCGGGCGGCATACCCAACGGGGGACTGAAGCTTTCTTT.

Ten or more counts support this clonotype. V and J are TRBV19 and TRBJ2-1; 9 positions agree with TRBD2. The CDR3 has 14 residues. V lost 7 bases to trimming and J lost 10 bases; unmatched junction nucleotides: 11. Germline V gene sequence: CDR1 LNHDA, CDR2 SQIVND (reference sequence). CDR3: CASTGGRAVREQFF. In DNA form, the CDR3 reads TGTGCCAGTACGGGCGGGAGGGCCGTGCGGGAGCAGTTCTTC.

The chain has TRBV29-1 and TRBJ2-3; tentatively, D is TRBD2 (5 bases). Between the trimmed V and J ends, which lost 8 bases and 3 bases, there was a span of 12 bases. The CDR3 is 12 residues long. Germline V gene lookup returns CDR1 SQVTM and CDR2 ANQGSEA. For the CDR3, the DNA is TGCAGCACCCGGACTGGAACAGATACGCAGTATTTT. Translated: CSTRTGTDTQYF.

This clonotype showed up many times. This rearrangement joins TRBV28 to TRBJ1-5; 9 bases agree with TRBD1. The CDR3 runs 13 residues. J gave up 6 bases and V 6 bases, and 3 bases lay outside the gene matches. Germline-derived CDR1 and CDR2 are MDHEN and SYDVKM. CDR3 sequence reads: CASRSTGGQPQHF. The CDR3, as DNA: TGTGCCAGCAGGTCGACAGGGGGTCAGCCCCAGCATTTT.

This clonotype occurred many times. J is TRBJ1-5 and V is TRBV12-3 or TRBV12-4, with D hard to call. The CDR3 totals 13 residues. Trimming left V 4 bases short and J 5 bases short, with 9 bases between. In DNA form, the CDR3 reads TGTGCCAGCAGTTCAGGCGTGGATCAGCCCCAGCATTTT. This sequence encodes CASSSGVDQPQHF.

This clonotype was found many times. The chain employs TRBV5-6 and TRBJ1-1; 9 positions agree with TRBD1. This CDR3 is built from 15 residues. The V segment lost 2 bases and the J segment 6 bases; nucleotides outside the gene matches: 8. CDR1 and CDR2 (germline): SGHDT, YYEEEE. The CDR3 DNA is TGTGCCAGCAGCTTCCGGGACAGGGTCCTAGCTGAAGCTTTCTTT. Its translation is CASSFRDRVLAEAFF.